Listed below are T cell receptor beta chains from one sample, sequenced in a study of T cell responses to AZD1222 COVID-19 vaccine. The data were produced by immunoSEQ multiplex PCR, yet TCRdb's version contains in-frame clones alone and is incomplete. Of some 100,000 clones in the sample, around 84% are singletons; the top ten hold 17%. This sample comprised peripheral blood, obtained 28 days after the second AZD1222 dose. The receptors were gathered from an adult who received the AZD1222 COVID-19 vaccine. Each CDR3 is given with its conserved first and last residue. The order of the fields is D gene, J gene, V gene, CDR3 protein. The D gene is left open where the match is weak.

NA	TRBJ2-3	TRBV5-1	CASSLADADTQYF
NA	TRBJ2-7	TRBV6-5	CASSPQGPQLHEQYF
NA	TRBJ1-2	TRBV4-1	CASSQDVAGRVEDYGYTF
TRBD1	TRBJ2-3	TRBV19	CASSTRSGTGDTDTQYF
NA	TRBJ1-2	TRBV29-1	CSVVRGVDGYTF
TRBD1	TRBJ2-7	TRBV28	CASSAPGGPPGYEQYF
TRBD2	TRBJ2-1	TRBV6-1	CASSVETSGGSYNEQFF
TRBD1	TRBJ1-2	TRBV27	CASRLTGRNYGYTF
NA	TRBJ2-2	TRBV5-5	CASSLWAGASNTGELFF
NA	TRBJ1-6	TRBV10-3	CAISEGQNNSPLHF
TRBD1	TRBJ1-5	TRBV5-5	CASSLTLLTGNQPQHF
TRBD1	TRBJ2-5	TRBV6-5	CASRRQGHFQETQYF
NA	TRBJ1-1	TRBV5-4	CASSLVGGDEAFF
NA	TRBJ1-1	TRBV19	CASSLSNVGTEAFF
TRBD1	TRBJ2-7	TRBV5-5	CASGQESYEQYF
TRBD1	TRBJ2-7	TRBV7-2	CASSTPTGQIYEQYF
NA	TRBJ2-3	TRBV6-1	CASSEFRSGSTDTQYF
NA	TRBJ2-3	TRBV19	CASSIGTDSTDTQYF
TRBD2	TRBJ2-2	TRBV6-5	CASSYLGLAGTGELFF
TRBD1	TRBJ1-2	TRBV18	CASSPIPGTGGLVYGYTF
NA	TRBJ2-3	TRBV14	CASSHGQGIDTQYF
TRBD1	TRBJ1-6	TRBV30	CAWSYGTGGFYNSPLHF
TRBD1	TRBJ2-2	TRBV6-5	CASSYSQTGGTGELFF
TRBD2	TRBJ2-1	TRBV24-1	CATSDSRPGLAVRKRDEQFF
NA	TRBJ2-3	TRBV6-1	CASSESQGATDTQYF
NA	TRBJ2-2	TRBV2	CASSERAGGDTGELFF
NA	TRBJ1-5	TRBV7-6	CASSLSAKGDSNQPQHF
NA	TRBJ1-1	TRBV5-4	CASSLDEGNMNTEAFF
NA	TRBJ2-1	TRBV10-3	CAISESQGRGNEQFF
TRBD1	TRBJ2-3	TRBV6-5	CASSYMTGKDTQYF
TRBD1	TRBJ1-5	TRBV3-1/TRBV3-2	CASSQDGTEYQPQHF
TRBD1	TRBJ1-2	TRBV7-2	CASSATGTGYGYTF
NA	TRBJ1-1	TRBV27	CASSDWGRVTEAFF
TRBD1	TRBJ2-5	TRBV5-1	CASSPDRGHETQYF
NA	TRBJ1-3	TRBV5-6	CASSLLDGLVGNTIYF
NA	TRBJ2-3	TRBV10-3	CATLLSNTDTQYF
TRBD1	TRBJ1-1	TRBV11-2	CASSTQGGTEAFF
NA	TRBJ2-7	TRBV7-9	CASSYGLYEQYF
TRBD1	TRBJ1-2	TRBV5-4	CASSLGRDRGESNYGYTF
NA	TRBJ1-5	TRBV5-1	CASSAGHRGNQPQHF
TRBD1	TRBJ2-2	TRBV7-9	CASGQGANTGELFF
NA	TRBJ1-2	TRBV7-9	CASSLADGFGYTF